A selection of T cell receptor beta chains follows, all from one sample in a study of blood T cell repertoires in COVID-19. Only in-frame clones appear in the TCRdb table, and some are missing; sequencing was by immunoSEQ multiplex PCR. This table holds 100,000 to 150,000 clones, roughly 85% found once. Sequencing was performed on peripheral blood. These receptors all stem from an elderly man with active or convalescent COVID-19. The conserved cysteine and the conserved F or W are not part of the CDR3 here.

>TRBV12-3/TRBV12-4
ASSQGSHQPQH
>TRBV6-2/TRBV6-3
ASSYSAGNYGYT
>TRBV29-1
SAGTGGAYEQY
>TRBV24-1
ATSDQTGDGYT
>TRBV6-5
ASGDVGQLGDGYT
>TRBV19
ASSTTGTLTYEQY
>TRBV2
ASSVAGFGQPQH
>TRBV12-3/TRBV12-4
ASRLDTDTQY
>TRBV27
ASSLSTDRGYTGELF
>TRBV6-4
ASSEAGYNEQF
>TRBV7-2
ASSLAGVGGTDTQY
>TRBV29-1
SVQPDSFNEQF
>TRBV19
ASSPEGGGSYGYT
>TRBV5-6
ASSPVFRGRNTGELF
>TRBV28
ASIGGGTGAGQPQH
>TRBV27
ASSFPQGYGYT
>TRBV5-6
ASRTGGINEQF
>TRBV6-5
ASREGFSASPLH
>TRBV30
AWRATQSGTGFYEQY